The rows below give T cell receptor beta chains drawn from one sample of a study of OX40 agonist ivuxolimab in advanced cancers. TCRdb's copy holds only in-frame clones and misses some; the assay was immunoSEQ multiplex PCR. The data hold over 85,000 clones, with roughly 88% observed a single time. The sample here was CD4+ or CD8+ T cells sorted from blood, taken in a trial of the OX40 agonist ivuxolimab. Receptors were obtained from an adult with an advanced solid tumor such as melanoma, head and neck, liver or kidney cancer. The CDR3 runs from the conserved cysteine through the conserved F or W. The D gene is left open where the match is weak.

j_call	d_call	v_call	cdr3_nt	cdr3_aa
TRBJ1-1	.	TRBV7-2	TGTGCCAGCAGCCCCTACACTGAAGCTTTCTTT	CASSPYTEAFF
TRBJ2-3	TRBD2	TRBV11-1	TGTGCCAGCAGCCACCGGGGGGAGGATACGCAGTATTTT	CASSHRGEDTQYF
TRBJ2-2	.	TRBV9	TGTGCCAGCAGCGGGCATAACACCGGGGAGCTGTTTTTT	CASSGHNTGELFF
TRBJ1-1	TRBD1	TRBV27	TGTGCCAGCAGTTTACGTACAGGGGGCGCGGTGAACACTGAAGCTTTCTTT	CASSLRTGGAVNTEAFF
TRBJ2-1	.	TRBV9	TGTGCCAGCAGCGTTGGGACATTTGACAATGAGCAGTTCTTC	CASSVGTFDNEQFF
TRBJ1-1	.	TRBV5-5	TGTGCCAGCAGCTTGGGACAAGTATTTAACACTGAAGCTTTCTTT	CASSLGQVFNTEAFF
TRBJ1-3	.	TRBV19	TGTGCCAGTAGGATAACAGGGTTTCCTGGAAACACCATATATTTT	CASRITGFPGNTIYF
TRBJ2-5	TRBD2	TRBV7-7	TGTGCTAGCAGCTTAGGACTAGCGGGAGGGATGGAGACCCAGTACTTC	CASSLGLAGGMETQYF
TRBJ1-6	.	TRBV2	TGTGCCAGCAGCATCGGACAGATTAATAATTCACCCCTCCACTTT	CASSIGQINNSPLHF
TRBJ1-1	.	TRBV7-9	TGTGCCAGCAGCTCCTGGACGGCTGAAGCTTTCTTT	CASSSWTAEAFF
TRBJ2-3	.	TRBV7-8	TGTGCCAGCAGCTTAGACAGGTCCACAGATACGCAGTATTTT	CASSLDRSTDTQYF
TRBJ2-5	.	TRBV5-1	TGCGCCAGCAGCTTGATGCGGGCAAATCAAGAGACCCAGTACTTC	CASSLMRANQETQYF
TRBJ2-1	TRBD2	TRBV7-9	TGTGCCAGCAGCTATCCCCAGTTTAGCGGGAGCTCCTACAATGAGCAGTTCTTC	CASSYPQFSGSSYNEQFF
TRBJ2-2	.	TRBV5-1	TGCGCCAGCAGCCTCCGGTCGGGGGCTCAGGCGGCCGGGGAGCTGTTTTTT	CASSLRSGAQAAGELFF
TRBJ2-7	TRBD2	TRBV28	TGTGCCAGCAGTCCCAGCCTAGCGGGAGGGCACGAGCAGTACTTC	CASSPSLAGGHEQYF
TRBJ1-2	TRBD1	TRBV9	TGTGCCAGCAGCCCGGGGACAGGTACTGTTTCGTACTATGGCTACACCTTC	CASSPGTGTVSYYGYTF
TRBJ2-5	.	TRBV20-1	TGCAGCCATCGAAAAGAGACCCAGTACTTC	CSHRKETQYF
TRBJ2-5	.	TRBV9	TGTGCCAGCAGCAACAGGGTTGGGGAGGCCCAGTACTTC	CASSNRVGEAQYF
TRBJ1-5	TRBD1	TRBV7-8	TGTGCCAGCAGCTTGACAGGGGGCAATCAGCCCCAGCATTTT	CASSLTGGNQPQHF
TRBJ1-2	.	TRBV9	TGTGCCAGCAGCGCTGCCGGACGGTTCTATGGCTACACCTTC	CASSAAGRFYGYTF
TRBJ2-3	.	TRBV19	TGTGCCAGTAGACGCGACAGTGCTAACACAGATACGCAGTATTTT	CASRRDSANTDTQYF
TRBJ1-2	.	TRBV7-6	TGTGCCAGCAGCTTCAGGGAATCTCGTGGCTACACCTTC	CASSFRESRGYTF
TRBJ1-1	.	TRBV29-1	TGCAGCGTTGCCGGGGGGGCTGCGAACACTGAAGCTTTCTTT	CSVAGGAANTEAFF
TRBJ1-6	TRBD1	TRBV4-1	TGCGCCAGCAGCCAAGATAGCACAGGGGGCAGTAATTCACCCCTCCACTTT	CASSQDSTGGSNSPLHF
TRBJ2-2	TRBD1	TRBV6-1	TGTGCCAGCAGTTGGGACAGGGACGTAGGGGAGCTGTTTTTT	CASSWDRDVGELFF
TRBJ1-1	TRBD1	TRBV30	TGTGCCTGGACCTTGACAGGGGGAAAAACTGAAGCTTTCTTT	CAWTLTGGKTEAFF
TRBJ2-5	TRBD1	TRBV2	TGTGCCAGCAACAGGGGCCAAGAGACCCAGTACTTC	CASNRGQETQYF
TRBJ2-3	.	TRBV6-4	TGTGCCAGCAGTGAACAGTTAGACACAGATACGCAGTATTTT	CASSEQLDTDTQYF
TRBJ2-7	.	TRBV5-4	TGTGCCAGCAGCTTGGACGGGACAACCACGGGTGAGCAGTACTTC	CASSLDGTTTGEQYF